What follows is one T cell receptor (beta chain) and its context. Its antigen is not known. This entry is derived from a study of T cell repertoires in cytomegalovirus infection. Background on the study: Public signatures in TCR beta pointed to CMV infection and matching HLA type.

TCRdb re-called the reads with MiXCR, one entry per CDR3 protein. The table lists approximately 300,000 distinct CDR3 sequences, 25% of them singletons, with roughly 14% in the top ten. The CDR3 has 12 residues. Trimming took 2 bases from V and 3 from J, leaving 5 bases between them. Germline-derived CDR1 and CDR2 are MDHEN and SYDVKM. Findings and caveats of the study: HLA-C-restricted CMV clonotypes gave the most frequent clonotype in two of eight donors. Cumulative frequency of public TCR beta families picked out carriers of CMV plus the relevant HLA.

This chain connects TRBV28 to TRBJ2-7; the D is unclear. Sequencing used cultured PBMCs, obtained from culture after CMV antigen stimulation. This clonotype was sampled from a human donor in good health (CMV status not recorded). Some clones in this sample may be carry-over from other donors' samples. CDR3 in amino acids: CASSLPLYEQYF. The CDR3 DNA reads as TGTGCCAGCAGTTTACCCCTCTACGAGCAGTACTTC.